This T cell receptor beta chain was captured by sequencing in a study of spatial heterogeneity in lung cancer. Across the whole study: Combinations of a unique TCR and a UMI were tallied in raw reads, and on average each appeared more than ten times.

Each CDR3 protein is one row after TCRdb ran MiXCR on the 5' RACE reads. The data hold approximately 92,000 distinct CDR3 sequences, with 9.5% to 15% observed a single time. Time point of the sample: sample taken at primary tumor resection. The donors were more than 70 patients with non-small cell lung cancer that was early-stage and untreated. CDR3 size: 12 residues. Germline CDR1 is ENHRY and CDR2 is SYGVKD. Trimming removed 6 bases at V and 5 bases at J, with 10 bases between. This clonotype has just a few counts. The chain employs TRBV10-3 and TRBJ2-5; TRBD1 or TRBD2 may be the D gene (5 bases each). This specimen was PBMCs, taken at surgery. The receptor was derived from a male donor with early-stage non-small cell lung cancer. CDR3 coding DNA: TGTGCCATCAGGAGGGACGGTGAGACCCAGTACTTC. It yields the protein CAIRRDGETQYF.